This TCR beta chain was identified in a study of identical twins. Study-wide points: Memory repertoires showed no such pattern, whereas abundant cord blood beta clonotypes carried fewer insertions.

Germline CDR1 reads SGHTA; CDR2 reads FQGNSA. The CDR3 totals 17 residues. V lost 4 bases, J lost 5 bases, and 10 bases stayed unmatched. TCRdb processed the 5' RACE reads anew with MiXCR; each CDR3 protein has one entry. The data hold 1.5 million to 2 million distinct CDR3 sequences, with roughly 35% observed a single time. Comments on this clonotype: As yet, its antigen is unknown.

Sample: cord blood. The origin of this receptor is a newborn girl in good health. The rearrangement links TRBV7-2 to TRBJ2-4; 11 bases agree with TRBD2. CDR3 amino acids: CASSSGGLADAENIQYF. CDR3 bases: TGTGCCAGCAGCTCTGGGGGACTAGCGGACGCCGAAAACATTCAGTACTTC.